The clone carrying this T cell receptor beta chain was observed a single time. Treatment: about 20 received Ad26.COV2.S at low or high dose, single or two shots; about 5 received placebo; per-sample allocation not given. The study sampled participants on day 63 after the first vaccine or placebo injection. These data originate in a study of Ad26.COV2.S vaccination and SARS-CoV-2 variants. The germline CDR1 and CDR2 sequences are SGHTA and FQGTGA. The CDR3 is made up of 14 amino acids. Trimming removed 2 bases at V and 7 bases at J, with 12 bases between. Using immunoSEQ multiplex PCR, the repertoire was profiled, and TCRdb retains in-frame clones only, with some absent. The sample shows more than 300,000 clones, around 84% of them seen only once.

The chain recombines TRBV7-3 with TRBJ2-1, with D possibly TRBD1 on 6 matching bases. The material was peripheral blood, obtained in a trial of Ad26.COV2.S vaccine versus placebo. The clonotype was recovered from a person between 18 and 60 years old who received the Ad26.COV2.S COVID-19 vaccine or a placebo. Here the CDR3 DNA reads TGTGCCAGCAGCTTAGGGGGCTCACAGAATGAGCAGTTCTTC. Translating it yields CASSLGGSQNEQFF.